This T cell receptor beta chain was retrieved from a study of shared clonotypes between healthy human individuals. Whole-study results and caveats: Non-shared clonotypes were found to have lower generation probabilities than the clonotypes that were shared by all four of the sorted-subset donors.

CDR3 length: 13 residues. Details on this clone: Its antigen is undetermined.

The table came from immunoSEQ multiplex PCR; TCRdb's copy has only in-frame clones and leaves some out. The repertoire consists of about 95,000 clones, with approximately 61% occurring once and the leading ten covering about 45%. This clonotype was sampled from a man aged 30 to 39 in good health. The chain uses TRBV21-1 and TRBJ1-2. TRBV21-1 is listed as a pseudogene. The sample was memory CD8+ T cells sorted from blood. Subset denoted: CD45RO+ cells pooled with CCR7-negative TemRA cells. The CDR3 sequence: CARDIGMTYGYTF. The CDR3 coding sequence is TGTGCCAGGGACATCGGGATGACATATGGCTACACCTTC.